This T cell receptor (beta chain) was sequenced in a study of regulatory T cells in long-lasting Graves disease. Time point defined: newly diagnosed GD, antithyroid drugs for less than 3 months. RNA isolated from PBMCs was used to make the TCR library. Graves' disease diagnoses followed American Thyroid Association guidelines. The V gene's germline CDR1 is SEHNR and CDR2 FQNEAQ (reference sequence). The CDR3 is 15 amino acids. Between the trimmed V and J ends, which lost 5 bases and 0 bases, there was a span of 11 bases. With iRepertoire HTBI primers and Arm-PCR of CDR3 regions, TCR beta libraries were built. Using its own MiXCR run on the multiplex PCR reads, TCRdb lists one record per CDR3 protein. Of 400,000 to 500,000 distinct CDR3 sequences listed, around 13% are singletons. This clonotype was seen a few times. Its matching antigen is unknown. Study results and limitations: Persistent disease showed a preference for TRBV28, TRBJ1-2 and TRBJ2-5.

These same records also appear under a second study, on T cells in Graves' hyperthyroidism and ophthalmopathy. From that study: Diagnoses rested on clinical symptoms, serum thyroxine and TRAb, thyroid ultrasound and orbital computed tomography. Stable hyperthyroidism was separated from ophthalmopathy by a model based on 13 V-J features.

The material was peripheral blood mononuclear cells (PBMCs), obtained at new diagnosis, from a patient treated with antithyroid drugs. The source is a woman aged 50 to 60 with Graves disease. The gene calls are TRBV7-9 and TRBJ2-4; D not certain. In DNA form, the CDR3 reads TGTGCCAGCAGCCCATACTCTGTAGCCAAAAACATTCAGTACTTC. It translates to CASSPYSVAKNIQYF.